The 8 T cell receptor beta chains given below trace back to one sample, sequenced in a study of CD8 T cells in ankylosing spondylitis. TCRdb ran MiXCR on the 5' RACE reads and lists one entry per CDR3 protein. The sample lists under 250,000 distinct CDR3 sequences; more than 5.5% were seen once. These receptors' antigens are unknown. The study's findings and limits: Apparently characteristic of ankylosing spondylitis blood was a TCR beta motif (eight highly homologous variants).

Sequencing was carried out using blood, either unsorted or a sorted T cell fraction (not recorded which). Receptors were obtained from a male donor with ankylosing spondylitis.

This clonotype was recorded many times. This sequence joins TRBV12-3 or TRBV12-4 and TRBJ1-3; D is uncertain. The V gene lost 2 bases and the J gene lost 1 base, with 12 bases spanning the gap. The CDR3 covers 16 residues. The CDR3, as DNA: TGTGCCAGCAGTTTAAGGCGGCGCCTATCTGGAAACACCATATATTTT. Translated, it gives CASSLRRRLSGNTIYF.

The table lists this clonotype with many counts. The chain couples TRBV4-3 to TRBJ2-2; 7 bases match TRBD2. Trimming removed 8 bases from V and 0 bases from J; junction bases left unmatched: 3. The length of the CDR3 is 14 residues. Germline values: CDR1 LGHNA, CDR2 YSLEER. The CDR3 is CASGAGTNTGELFF. The CDR3 DNA reads as TGCGCCAGCGGAGCGGGGACGAACACCGGGGAGCTGTTTTTT.

This clonotype came up a few times. The CDR3 sequence is CASSPWNVGGNYGYTF. For the CDR3, the DNA is TGTGCCAGCTCACCGTGGAATGTTGGGGGGAACTATGGCTACACCTTC. This chain links TRBV18 with TRBJ1-2; D is perhaps TRBD1 (5 bases). Trimming cost V 3 bases and J 2 bases, with 16 bases left between them. Germline assignment: CDR1 KGHSH and CDR2 LQKENI. There are 16 residues in the CDR3.

This clonotype was recorded many times. The CDR3 DNA reads as TGTGCCAGCAGCCAAGTGCTGGCAGGGGCTATCGGGAACACTGAAGCTTTCTTT. Protein product: CASSQVLAGAIGNTEAFF. The chain combines TRBV4-2 with TRBJ1-1; tentatively, D is TRBD1 (6 bases). V gave up 1 base and J gave up 1 base, with 19 bases separating them. Germline-derived CDR1 and CDR2 are LGHNA and YNFKEQ. The CDR3 extends over 18 amino acids.

In this sample, this clonotype turned up many times. The DNA of the CDR3 is TGCGCCAGCAGCCAAGGGTTAAACACTCTCTCGGATGAGCAGTTCTTC. It encodes CASSQGLNTLSDEQFF. The J gene is TRBJ2-1, the V gene TRBV4-3, with D unclear. V lost 1 base and J 8 bases, leaving 18 bases between the germline ends. The germline V gene encodes CDR1 LGHNA and CDR2 YSLEER. This CDR3 has 16 amino acids.

This clonotype showed up just a few times. This sequence joins TRBV2 and TRBJ2-7, with a tentative D call TRBD1 (6 bases). The V gene lost 4 bases and the J gene lost 3 bases, with 16 bases spanning the gap. The CDR3 contains 15 residues. CDR1 and CDR2 (germline): SNHLY, FYNNEI. The CDR3 loop is CASSALSRDNYEQYF. The CDR3 coding sequence is TGTGCCAGCAGTGCGTTAAGTAGGGACAACTACGAGCAGTACTTC. The complete variable domain, with remaining parts taken from reference TRBV2 and TRBJ2-7, reads EPEVTQTPSHQVTQMGQEVILRCVPISNHLYFYWYRQILGQKVEFLVSFYNNEISEKSEIFDDQFSVERPDGSNFTLKIRSTKLEDSAMYFCASSALSRDNYEQYFGPGTRLTVT.

This clonotype was seen ten or more times. The V call is TRBV29-1, the J call TRBJ1-1; D perhaps matches TRBD1 (5 bases). CDR3 size: 12 residues. Germline V lookup: CDR1 SQVTM, CDR2 ANQGSEA. The V gene lost 0 bases and the J gene lost 9 bases, with 11 bases spanning the gap. The CDR3 here is CSVEDLGDQAFF. In nucleotides, the CDR3 is TGCAGCGTTGAAGATCTGGGGGACCAAGCTTTCTTT.

This clonotype came up many times. The V gene is TRBV5-6, the J gene TRBJ1-2; 8 bases match TRBD1. CDR1 and CDR2 from the germline V gene are SGHDT and YYEEEE. V shed 3 bases, J shed 7 bases, and the junction held 8 bases outside the gene matches. The CDR3 loop spans 14 amino acids. The CDR3 is CASSYLGQGVGYTF. The CDR3 DNA follows: TGTGCCAGCAGCTATCTTGGACAGGGAGTTGGCTACACCTTC.